These T cell receptor beta chains were read from a single sample in a study of blood T cell repertoires in COVID-19. The data were produced by immunoSEQ multiplex PCR, yet TCRdb's version contains in-frame clones alone and is incomplete. This sample has some 100,000 clones, with 75% to 85% found just once. The specimen sequenced was peripheral blood. The receptors come from a human donor in a cohort sampled during active COVID-19. The CDR3 runs from the conserved cysteine through the conserved F or W. Each record gives: V gene, J gene, clone size, D gene, CDR3 protein, CDR3 DNA. The D gene is left open where the match is weak. Expanded clones get a size class; other rows say once, few or many, or leave the size out.

TRBV14	TRBJ2-4	-	TRBD2	CASSPLGTSDDKNIQYF	TGTGCCAGCAGCCCATTAGGGACTAGCGATGACAAAAACATTCAGTACTTC
TRBV6-5	TRBJ2-6	many	-	CANGIPGANVLTF	TGTGCCAACGGGATCCCTGGGGCCAACGTCCTGACTTTC
TRBV7-6	TRBJ2-7	-	-	CASSRQGNLYEQYF	TGTGCCAGCAGCCGCCAGGGAAACCTCTACGAGCAGTACTTC
TRBV30	TRBJ2-3	few	-	CAWETGDTQYF	TGTGCCTGGGAAACGGGAGATACGCAGTATTTT
TRBV7-2	TRBJ1-5	-	TRBD1	CASSLQGQFNQPQHF	TGTGCCAGCAGCTTACAGGGACAGTTCAATCAGCCCCAGCATTTT
TRBV19	TRBJ2-3	-	TRBD2	CASTNLGTTSTDTQYF	TGTGCCAGTACAAATTTAGGGACTACTAGCACAGATACGCAGTATTTT
TRBV4-1	TRBJ2-7	few	-	CASSQGWDLTYEQYF	TGCGCCAGCAGCCAGGGCTGGGACTTAACCTACGAGCAGTACTTC
TRBV4-3	TRBJ1-2	-	TRBD1	CASSQEADRVGYGYTF	TGCGCCAGCAGCCAAGAAGCCGACAGGGTTGGTTATGGCTACACCTTC
TRBV5-1	TRBJ2-6	-	-	CASSSGESLGANVLTF	TGCGCCAGCAGCTCAGGGGAAAGCCTTGGGGCCAACGTCCTGACTTTC
TRBV19	TRBJ2-1	once	-	CASSTTWGGNHQQFF	TGTGCCAGTAGTACGACCTGGGGGGGCAATCATCAGCAGTTCTTC
TRBV30	TRBJ1-5	-	TRBD1	CAWSGGQSNQPQHF	TGTGCCTGGAGTGGGGGACAGAGCAATCAGCCCCAGCATTTT